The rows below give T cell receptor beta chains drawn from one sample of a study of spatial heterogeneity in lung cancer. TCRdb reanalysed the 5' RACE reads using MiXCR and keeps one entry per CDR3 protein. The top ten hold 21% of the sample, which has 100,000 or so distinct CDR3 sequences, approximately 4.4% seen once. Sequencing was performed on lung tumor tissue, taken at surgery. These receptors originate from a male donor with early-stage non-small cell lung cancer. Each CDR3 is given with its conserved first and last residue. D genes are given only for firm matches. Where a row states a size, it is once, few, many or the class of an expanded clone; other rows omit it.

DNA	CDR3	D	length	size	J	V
TGTGCCAGCAGATCGTTGGGGATGAACACCGGGGAGCTGTTTTTT	CASRSLGMNTGELFF	.	15	many	TRBJ2-2	TRBV27
TGTGCCAGCAGCCCCGGTCTGGCGACTAGCGGGAGAGTCACCGGGGAGCTGTTTTTT	CASSPGLATSGRVTGELFF	TRBD2	19	many	TRBJ2-2	TRBV7-8
TGTGCCAGCATGAAGGGCGGTTATGATACGCAGTATTTT	CASMKGGYDTQYF	.	13	many	TRBJ2-3	TRBV27
TGTGCCAGCAGCCGGGACAGTAGCTATGGCTACACCTTC	CASSRDSSYGYTF	TRBD1	13	many	TRBJ1-2	TRBV27
TGCGCCAGCAGCCTGTTGAGGGCCGGGGAGCTGTTTTTT	CASSLLRAGELFF	.	13	many	TRBJ2-2	TRBV5-1
TGTGCCAGCAGTTTTTACAGGGGCACTGAAGCTTTCTTT	CASSFYRGTEAFF	TRBD1	13	many	TRBJ1-1	TRBV27
TGTGCCAGCAGTTCAAAGGCGGGAGAAACTGTTAAGACCCCAAACCTTTTTTGGTACGAGCAGTACTTC	CASSSKAGETVKTPNLFWYEQYF	TRBD2	23	many	TRBJ2-7	TRBV28
TGCGCCAGCAGCTTTAACATTCTGAACACTGAAGCTTTCTTT	CASSFNILNTEAFF	.	14	few	TRBJ1-1	TRBV5-1
TGTGCCAGCAGTGAATTCACAGACTTGGACACTGAAGCTTTCTTT	CASSEFTDLDTEAFF	.	15	many	TRBJ1-1	TRBV25-1
TGTGCCAGCAGCCTCGGCTGGGGGGAGACCCAGTACTTC	CASSLGWGETQYF	.	13	few	TRBJ2-5	TRBV27
TGTGCCACGGGGGCCGGGGAGCTGTTTTTT	CATGAGELFF	.	10	.	TRBJ2-2	TRBV30
TGTGCCAGTAGTATTGGCCTAGCGGGAGTCTATGAGCAGTTCTTC	CASSIGLAGVYEQFF	TRBD2	15	few	TRBJ2-1	TRBV19
TGTGCCAGCAGCCAATTGCAGGGCGACTATGGCTACACCTTC	CASSQLQGDYGYTF	.	14	few	TRBJ1-2	TRBV14
TGTGCCAGCAGTCCCCCTGGACTGGGAGAGACCCAGTACTTC	CASSPPGLGETQYF	.	14	few	TRBJ2-5	TRBV2
TGTGCCAGCAGTTTCGTGACGGCGGACACTGAAGCTTTCTTT	CASSFVTADTEAFF	.	14	.	TRBJ1-1	TRBV28
TGCAGCGTTGGGGTTTATGAGCGGTATTCCTACGAGCAGTACTTC	CSVGVYERYSYEQYF	.	15	.	TRBJ2-7	TRBV29-1
TGCGCCAGCAGCTTGGGGGATACGGTAGAGACCCAGTACTTC	CASSLGDTVETQYF	.	14	many	TRBJ2-5	TRBV5-1
TGCGCCAGCAGATTCCCGGGGCAGGGATCAACTGGGGCCAACGTCCTGACTTTC	CASRFPGQGSTGANVLTF	.	18	.	TRBJ2-6	TRBV5-1
TGTGCCAGCAGTTACGAGGGGTCCGCAGATACGCAGTATTTT	CASSYEGSADTQYF	.	14	many	TRBJ2-3	TRBV6-5
TGTGCCAGCAGCTTTACAGGGGTAGAGACCCAGTACTTC	CASSFTGVETQYF	TRBD1	13	many	TRBJ2-5	TRBV11-2
TGTGCCAGCAGCTTAGGGCGGGGGGAAGAGACCCAGTACTTC	CASSLGRGEETQYF	TRBD2	14	few	TRBJ2-5	TRBV11-3
TGTGCCAGCAGTCAGGATCAGCCCCAGCATTTT	CASSQDQPQHF	.	11	.	TRBJ1-5	TRBV6-6
TGCAGTGCGGTTAGGACTAGCGGGAGTTCAGATACGCAGTATTTT	CSAVRTSGSSDTQYF	TRBD2	15	.	TRBJ2-3	TRBV20-1
TGTGCCAGCAGCCCCCGGACCACAACAAAAAACATTCAGTACTTC	CASSPRTTTKNIQYF	.	15	many	TRBJ2-4	TRBV7-8
TGTGCCAGCAGTTTTCGACGGCCTAGCACAGATACGCAGTATTTT	CASSFRRPSTDTQYF	.	15	many	TRBJ2-3	TRBV27
TGCGCCAGCAGGGGCACAGATACGCAGTATTTT	CASRGTDTQYF	.	11	many	TRBJ2-3	TRBV5-1
TGTGCCAGCAGTTACTCGACAGGGGAGACTGAAGCTTTCTTT	CASSYSTGETEAFF	TRBD1	14	many	TRBJ1-1	TRBV6-5
TGTGCCAGCTCACCAACCCAGACAAGTGAGCAGTTCTTC	CASSPTQTSEQFF	.	13	many	TRBJ2-1	TRBV18
TGTGCCAGCAGGGACGACAGGTTCTCCTACGAGCAGTACTTC	CASRDDRFSYEQYF	.	14	many	TRBJ2-7	TRBV2
TGTGCCAGCAGCTTCTCGGGGTTCGCGCAGTATTTT	CASSFSGFAQYF	.	12	many	TRBJ2-3	TRBV11-2
TGCAGTGCTAGTGTGACTCCCGGGGAGCAGTACTTC	CSASVTPGEQYF	.	12	few	TRBJ2-7	TRBV20-1
TGCAGTGCACAACCGGGACTAGGTTCCGCGAACACCGGGGAGCTGTTTTTT	CSAQPGLGSANTGELFF	TRBD2	17	few	TRBJ2-2	TRBV20-1
TGTGCCAGCAGCCCCTGGACAGGGCAGGGTCAGCCCCAGCATTTT	CASSPWTGQGQPQHF	TRBD1	15	many	TRBJ1-5	TRBV6-5
TGTGCCAGCAGCGATCCGCTAGAGTCCTACAATGAGCAGTTCTTC	CASSDPLESYNEQFF	.	15	many	TRBJ2-1	TRBV2
TGTGCCACCGGGGCGGGGAGGCCCCTCCACTTT	CATGAGRPLHF	.	11	.	TRBJ1-6	TRBV2
TGCGCCAGCAGCTTCTCGCGGGACCAAGAGACCCAGTACTTC	CASSFSRDQETQYF	.	14	.	TRBJ2-5	TRBV5-1
TGTGCCAGCAGAAACATAGCGGGCCCATCCTACGAGCAGTACTTC	CASRNIAGPSYEQYF	TRBD2	15	many	TRBJ2-7	TRBV6-2/TRBV6-3
TGTGCCAGCAGCTTAGGACTAGCGGGAGGGCAAGAGACCCAGTACTTC	CASSLGLAGGQETQYF	TRBD2	16	many	TRBJ2-5	TRBV7-8
TGTGCCAGCAGCCAGTCAAACCGTGGATACAATGAGCAGTTCTTC	CASSQSNRGYNEQFF	.	15	many	TRBJ2-1	TRBV3-1
TGCAGCGTTGAATCCGGCGGGGAGCAGTACTTC	CSVESGGEQYF	.	11	many	TRBJ2-7	TRBV29-1
TGCGCCAGCAGCTTGTCCTACTTGGCACCCCTCCACTTT	CASSLSYLAPLHF	.	13	many	TRBJ1-6	TRBV5-1
TGTGCCAGCACCCCGGCTACCCTTTTGTTCAATGAGCAGTTCTTC	CASTPATLLFNEQFF	.	15	many	TRBJ2-1	TRBV28
TGTGCCAGCAGCCAAGATCCTCGGGGCGGGGAGCTGTTTTTT	CASSQDPRGGELFF	.	14	many	TRBJ2-2	TRBV3-1
TGTGCCAGCAGCTGGGCCTGGGGGGAAGAAGAGGCAGATACGCAGTATTTT	CASSWAWGEEEADTQYF	.	17	many	TRBJ2-3	TRBV7-9
TGCGCCAGCAGCCCTGCACAGAACACAGATACGCAGTATTTT	CASSPAQNTDTQYF	.	14	many	TRBJ2-3	TRBV5-1
TGTGCCAGCAGCCAAGGTACGGGCGGCTACACCTTC	CASSQGTGGYTF	.	12	many	TRBJ1-2	TRBV3-1
TGTGCCAGCAGTTCGACAGGGAATCAGCCCCAGCATTTT	CASSSTGNQPQHF	TRBD1	13	many	TRBJ1-5	TRBV12-3/TRBV12-4
TGCGCCAGCAGTCGTCATTTAGTAGGTACGCAGTATTTT	CASSRHLVGTQYF	.	13	many	TRBJ2-3	TRBV4-1
TGCAGCGTAAGGAGGACTAGCGGAGAGACCCAGTACTTC	CSVRRTSGETQYF	TRBD2	13	.	TRBJ2-5	TRBV29-1
TGTGCCAGCAGCAATGCCCACGGGAATGAGCAGTTCTTC	CASSNAHGNEQFF	.	13	.	TRBJ2-1	TRBV3-1
TGTGCCAGCAGCCCCCGGGACACTTATAGCAATCAGCCCCAGCATTTT	CASSPRDTYSNQPQHF	.	16	few	TRBJ1-5	TRBV2
TGCGCCAGCAGAGAGACAGACTATAGCAATCAGCCCCAGCATTTT	CASRETDYSNQPQHF	.	15	many	TRBJ1-5	TRBV4-1
TGTGCCAGCAGTTACTACCCCTCCTATAATTCACCCCTCCACTTT	CASSYYPSYNSPLHF	.	15	many	TRBJ1-6	TRBV6-6
TGTGCCAGCAGCCAAGATCAGGGGACCGGGGAGCTGTTTTTT	CASSQDQGTGELFF	.	14	many	TRBJ2-2	TRBV3-1
TGTGCCAGCAGTTTCGCCCAATCCCCTAACGAGCAGTACTTC	CASSFAQSPNEQYF	.	14	many	TRBJ2-7	TRBV11-2
TGTGCCATCAGTGAGGTATACGGGGAGCTGTTTTTT	CAISEVYGELFF	.	12	many	TRBJ2-2	TRBV10-3
TGTGCCATCCTACGGGTGGGGGGCTGGACTGAAGCTTTCTTT	CAILRVGGWTEAFF	.	14	.	TRBJ1-1	TRBV6-6
TGCAGCGTTGGTACTCTAGCGGGAGTTGGAGGGGAGCTGTTTTTT	CSVGTLAGVGGELFF	TRBD2	15	many	TRBJ2-2	TRBV29-1
TGTGCCAGCAGATGGGGTAGCGGATACGTCGGGGGAGAGACCCAGTACTTC	CASRWGSGYVGGETQYF	.	17	.	TRBJ2-5	TRBV6-6
TGCGCCAGCAGCTTGGGTCGCCACAGGGGGCGCCTAGAGACCCAGTACTTC	CASSLGRHRGRLETQYF	TRBD1	17	many	TRBJ2-5	TRBV5-1